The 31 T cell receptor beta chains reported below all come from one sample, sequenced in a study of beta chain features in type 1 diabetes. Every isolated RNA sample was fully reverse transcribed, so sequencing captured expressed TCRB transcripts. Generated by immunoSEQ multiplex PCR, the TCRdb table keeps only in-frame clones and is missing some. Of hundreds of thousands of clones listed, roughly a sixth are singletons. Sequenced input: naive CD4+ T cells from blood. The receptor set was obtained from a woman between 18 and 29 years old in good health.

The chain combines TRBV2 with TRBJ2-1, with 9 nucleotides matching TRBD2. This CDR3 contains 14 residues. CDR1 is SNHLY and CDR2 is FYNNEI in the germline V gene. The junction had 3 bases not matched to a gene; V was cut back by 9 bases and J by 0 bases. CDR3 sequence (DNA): TGTGCCAGAAATAGCGGGAGCTCCTACAATGAGCAGTTCTTC. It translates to CARNSGSSYNEQFF.

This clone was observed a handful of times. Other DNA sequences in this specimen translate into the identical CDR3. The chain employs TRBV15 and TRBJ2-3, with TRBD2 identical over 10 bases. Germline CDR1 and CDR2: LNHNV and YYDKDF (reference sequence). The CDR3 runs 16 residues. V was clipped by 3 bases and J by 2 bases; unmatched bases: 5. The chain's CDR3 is CATSRPGLAYTDTQYF. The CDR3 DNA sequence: TGTGCCACCAGCAGGCCGGGACTAGCGTACACAGATACGCAGTATTTT.

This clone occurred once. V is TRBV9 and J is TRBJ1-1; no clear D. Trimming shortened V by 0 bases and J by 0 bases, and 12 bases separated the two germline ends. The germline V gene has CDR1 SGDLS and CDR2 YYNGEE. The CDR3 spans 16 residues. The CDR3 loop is CASSVAFGGMNTEAFF. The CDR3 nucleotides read TGTGCCAGCAGCGTAGCCTTTGGAGGGATGAACACTGAAGCTTTCTTT.

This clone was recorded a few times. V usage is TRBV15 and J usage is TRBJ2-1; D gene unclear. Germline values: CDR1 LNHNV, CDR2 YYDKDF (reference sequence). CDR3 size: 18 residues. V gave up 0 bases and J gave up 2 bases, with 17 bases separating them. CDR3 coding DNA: TGTGCCACCAGCAGAGATCGAAAGGGCCTCGGCACCTACAATGAGCAGTTCTTC. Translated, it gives CATSRDRKGLGTYNEQFF.

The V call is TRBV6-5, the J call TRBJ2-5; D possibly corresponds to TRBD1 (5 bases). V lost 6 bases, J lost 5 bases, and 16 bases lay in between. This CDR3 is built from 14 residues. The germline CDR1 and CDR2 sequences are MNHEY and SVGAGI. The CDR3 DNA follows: TGTGCCAGCAGACCTTCACAGGTGGGCGAGACCCAGTACTTC. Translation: CASRPSQVGETQYF.

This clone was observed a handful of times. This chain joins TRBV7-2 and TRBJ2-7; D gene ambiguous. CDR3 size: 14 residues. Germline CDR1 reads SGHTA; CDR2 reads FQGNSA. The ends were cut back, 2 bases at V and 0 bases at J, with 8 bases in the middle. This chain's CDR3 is CASSLQLSSYEQYF. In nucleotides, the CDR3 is TGTGCCAGCAGCTTACAGCTGAGCTCCTACGAGCAGTACTTC.

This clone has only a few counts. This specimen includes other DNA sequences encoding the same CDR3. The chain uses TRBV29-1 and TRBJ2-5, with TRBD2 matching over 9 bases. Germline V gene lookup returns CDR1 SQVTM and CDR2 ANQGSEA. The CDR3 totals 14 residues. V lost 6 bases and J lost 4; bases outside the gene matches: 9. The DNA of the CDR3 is TGCAGCGTCCAAATAACACTAGCGGGAGAGACCCAGTACTTC. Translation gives CSVQITLAGETQYF.

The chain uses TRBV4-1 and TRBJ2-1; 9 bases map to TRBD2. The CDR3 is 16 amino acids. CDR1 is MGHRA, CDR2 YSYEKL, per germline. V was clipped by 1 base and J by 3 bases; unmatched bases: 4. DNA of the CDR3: TGCGCCAGCAGCCAAGGTCGTAGCGGGGGCTACAATGAGCAGTTCTTC. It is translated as CASSQGRSGGYNEQFF.

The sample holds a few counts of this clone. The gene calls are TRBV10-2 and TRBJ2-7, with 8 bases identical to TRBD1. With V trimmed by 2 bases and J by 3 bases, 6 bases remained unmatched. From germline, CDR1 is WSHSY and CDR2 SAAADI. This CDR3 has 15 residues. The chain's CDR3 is CASSERTGKDYEQYF. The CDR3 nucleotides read TGCGCCAGCAGTGAGAGGACAGGGAAGGACTACGAGCAGTACTTC.

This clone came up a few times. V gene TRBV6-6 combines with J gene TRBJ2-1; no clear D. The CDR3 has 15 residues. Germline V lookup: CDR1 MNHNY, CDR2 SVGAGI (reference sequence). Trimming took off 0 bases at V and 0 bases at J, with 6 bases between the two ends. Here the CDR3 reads CASSYSAVSYNEQFF. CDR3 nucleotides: TGTGCCAGCAGTTACTCGGCGGTCTCCTACAATGAGCAGTTCTTC.

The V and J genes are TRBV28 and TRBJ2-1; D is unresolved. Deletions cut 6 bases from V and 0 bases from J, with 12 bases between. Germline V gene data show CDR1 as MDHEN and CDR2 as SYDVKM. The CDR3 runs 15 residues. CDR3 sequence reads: CASRTVRSSYNEQFF. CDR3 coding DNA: TGTGCCAGCAGGACCGTAAGAAGCTCCTACAATGAGCAGTTCTTC.

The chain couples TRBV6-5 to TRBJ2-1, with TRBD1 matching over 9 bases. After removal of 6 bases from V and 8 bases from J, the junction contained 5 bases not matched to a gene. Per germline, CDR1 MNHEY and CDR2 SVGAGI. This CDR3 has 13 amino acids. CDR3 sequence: CASRGQGSDEQFF. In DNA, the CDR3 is TGTGCCAGCAGGGGACAGGGTTCGGATGAGCAGTTCTTC.

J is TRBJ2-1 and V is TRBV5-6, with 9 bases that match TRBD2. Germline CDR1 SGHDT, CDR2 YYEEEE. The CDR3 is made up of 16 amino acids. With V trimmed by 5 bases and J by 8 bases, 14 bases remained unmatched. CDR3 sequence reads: CASRIAEAGGWDEQFF. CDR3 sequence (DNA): TGTGCCAGCAGAATAGCGGAAGCGGGAGGTTGGGATGAGCAGTTCTTC.

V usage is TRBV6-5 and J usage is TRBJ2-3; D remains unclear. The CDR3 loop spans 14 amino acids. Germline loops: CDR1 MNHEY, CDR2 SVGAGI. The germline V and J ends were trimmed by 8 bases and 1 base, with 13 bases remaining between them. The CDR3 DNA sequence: TGTGCCAGCCGAAAAGTTAGGGGCACAGATACGCAGTATTTT. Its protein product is CASRKVRGTDTQYF.

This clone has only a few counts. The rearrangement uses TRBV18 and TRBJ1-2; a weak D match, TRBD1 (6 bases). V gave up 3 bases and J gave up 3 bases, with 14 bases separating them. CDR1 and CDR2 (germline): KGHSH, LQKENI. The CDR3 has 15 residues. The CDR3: CASSPRGGADYGYTF. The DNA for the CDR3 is TGTGCCAGCTCACCTAGGGGGGGCGCAGACTATGGCTACACCTTC.

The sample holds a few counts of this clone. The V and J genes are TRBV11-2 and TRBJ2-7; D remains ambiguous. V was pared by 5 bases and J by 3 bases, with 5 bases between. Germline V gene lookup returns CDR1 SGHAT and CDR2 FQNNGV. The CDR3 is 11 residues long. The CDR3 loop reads CASSALYEQYF. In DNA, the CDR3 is TGTGCCAGCAGCGCCCTCTACGAGCAGTACTTC.

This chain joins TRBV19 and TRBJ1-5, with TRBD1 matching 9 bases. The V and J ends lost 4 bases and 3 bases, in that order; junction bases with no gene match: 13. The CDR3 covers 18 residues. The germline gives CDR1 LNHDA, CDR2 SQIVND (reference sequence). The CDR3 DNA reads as TGTGCCAGTAGTACCGCGCGGGGACAGGGACCTTTCAATCAGCCCCAGCATTTT. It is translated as CASSTARGQGPFNQPQHF.

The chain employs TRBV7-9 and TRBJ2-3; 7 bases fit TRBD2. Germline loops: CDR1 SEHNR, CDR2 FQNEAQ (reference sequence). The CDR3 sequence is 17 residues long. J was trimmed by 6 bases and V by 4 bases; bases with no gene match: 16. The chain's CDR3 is CASSWARQAGPLDTQYF. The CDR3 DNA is TGTGCCAGCAGCTGGGCCCGGCAAGCGGGACCCTTGGATACGCAGTATTTT. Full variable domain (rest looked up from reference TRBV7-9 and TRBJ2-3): DTGVSQNPRHKITKRGQNVTFRCDPISEHNRLYWYRQTLGQGPEFLTYFQNEAQLEKSRLLSDRFSAERPKGSFSTLEIQRTEQGDSAMYLCASSWARQAGPLDTQYFGPGTRLTVL.

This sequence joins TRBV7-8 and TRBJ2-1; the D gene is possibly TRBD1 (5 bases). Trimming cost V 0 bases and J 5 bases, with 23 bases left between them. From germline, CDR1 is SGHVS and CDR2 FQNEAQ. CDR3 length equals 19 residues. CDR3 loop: CASSLARGGLYGRNNEQFF. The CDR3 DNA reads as TGTGCCAGCAGCTTAGCTAGGGGCGGCCTGTACGGCAGGAACAATGAGCAGTTCTTC.

CDR3 DNA sequence: TGTGCCAGCAATGGGTTGGGACTTAGGACTGAAGCTTTCTTT. It is translated as CASNGLGLRTEAFF. The chain recombines TRBV28 with TRBJ1-1; possible D gene TRBD1, 5 bases. CDR1 and CDR2 from the germline V gene are MDHEN and SYDVKM. V lost 7 bases and J lost 5, with 17 bases in between. The CDR3 runs 14 residues. Variable domain in full (rest from reference TRBV28 and TRBJ1-1): DVKVTQSSRYLVKRTGEKVFLECVQDMDHENMFWYRQDPGLGLRLIYFSYDVKMKEKGDIPEGYSVSREKKERFSLILESASTNQTSMYLCASNGLGLRTEAFFGQGTRLTVV.

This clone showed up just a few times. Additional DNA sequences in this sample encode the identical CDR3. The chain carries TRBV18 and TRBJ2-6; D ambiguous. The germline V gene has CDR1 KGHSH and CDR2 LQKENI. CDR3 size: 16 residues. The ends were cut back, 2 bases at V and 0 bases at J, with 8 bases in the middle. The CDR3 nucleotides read TGTGCCAGCTCACCAGTAGGGTCCTCTGGGGCCAACGTCCTGACTTTC. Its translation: CASSPVGSSGANVLTF.

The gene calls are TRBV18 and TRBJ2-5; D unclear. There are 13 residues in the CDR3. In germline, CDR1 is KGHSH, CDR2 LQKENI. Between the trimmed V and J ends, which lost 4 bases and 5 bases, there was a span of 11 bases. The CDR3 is CASSLKIEETQYF. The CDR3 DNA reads TGTGCCAGCTCACTTAAGATAGAGGAGACCCAGTACTTC.

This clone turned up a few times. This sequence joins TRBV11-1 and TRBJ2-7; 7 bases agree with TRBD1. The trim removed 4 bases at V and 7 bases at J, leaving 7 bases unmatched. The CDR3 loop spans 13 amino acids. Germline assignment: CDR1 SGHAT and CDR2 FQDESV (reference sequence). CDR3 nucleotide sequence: TGTGCCAGCAGCTCGTGGACAGGTGGTGAGCAGTACTTC. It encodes CASSSWTGGEQYF.

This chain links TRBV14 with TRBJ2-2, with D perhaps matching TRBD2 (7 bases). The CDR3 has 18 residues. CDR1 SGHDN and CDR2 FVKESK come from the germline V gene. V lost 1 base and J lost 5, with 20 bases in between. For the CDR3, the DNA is TGTGCCAGCAGCCAAGCGAGAATGCGGGGGCGCAGAACCGGGGAGCTGTTTTTT. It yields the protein CASSQARMRGRRTGELFF.

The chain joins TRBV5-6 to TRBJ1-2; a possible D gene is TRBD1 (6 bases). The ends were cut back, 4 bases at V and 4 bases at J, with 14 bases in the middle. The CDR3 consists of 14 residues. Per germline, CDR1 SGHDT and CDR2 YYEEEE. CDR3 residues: CASSGGAESYGYTF. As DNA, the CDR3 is TGTGCCAGCAGCGGGGGGGCGGAGTCCTATGGCTACACCTTC.

CDR3 bases: TGTGCCAGCAGTTCTTGGGGGACTAGCGGGAGACACGAGCAGTACTTC. It is translated as CASSSWGTSGRHEQYF. The V gene is TRBV28, the J gene TRBJ2-7, with TRBD2 matching 14 bases. The CDR3 runs 16 residues. CDR1 is MDHEN and CDR2 is SYDVKM in the germline V gene. With 4 bases clipped from V and 5 bases from J, the junction kept 7 bases outside the gene matches.

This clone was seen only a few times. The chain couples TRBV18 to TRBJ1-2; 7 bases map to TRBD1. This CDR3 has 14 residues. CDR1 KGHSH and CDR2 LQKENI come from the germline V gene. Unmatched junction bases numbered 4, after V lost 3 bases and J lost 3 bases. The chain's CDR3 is CASSPDRSHYGYTF. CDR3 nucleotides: TGTGCCAGCTCACCGGACAGGAGCCACTATGGCTACACCTTC.

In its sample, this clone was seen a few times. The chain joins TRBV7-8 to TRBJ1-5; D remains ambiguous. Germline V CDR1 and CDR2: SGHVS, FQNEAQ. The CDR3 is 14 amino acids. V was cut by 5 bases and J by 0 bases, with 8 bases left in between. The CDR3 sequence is CASSLAYSNQPQHF. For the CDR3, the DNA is TGTGCCAGCAGCCTCGCGTATAGCAATCAGCCCCAGCATTTT.

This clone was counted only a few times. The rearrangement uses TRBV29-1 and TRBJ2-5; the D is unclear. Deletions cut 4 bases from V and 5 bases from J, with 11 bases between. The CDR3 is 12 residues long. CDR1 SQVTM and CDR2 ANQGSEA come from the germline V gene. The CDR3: CSVGWVFETQYF. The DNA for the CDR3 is TGCAGCGTTGGATGGGTTTTTGAGACCCAGTACTTC. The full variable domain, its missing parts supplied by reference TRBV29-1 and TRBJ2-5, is SAVISQKPSRDICQRGTSLTIQCQVDSQVTMMFWYRQQPGQSLTLIATANQGSEATYESGFVIDKFPISRPNLTFSTLTVSNMSPEDSSIYLCSVGWVFETQYFGPGTRLLVL.

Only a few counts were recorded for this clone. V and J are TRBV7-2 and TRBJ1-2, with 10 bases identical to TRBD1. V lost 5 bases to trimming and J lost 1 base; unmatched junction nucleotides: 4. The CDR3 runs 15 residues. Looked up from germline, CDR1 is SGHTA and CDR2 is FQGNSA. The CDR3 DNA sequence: TGTGCCAGCAGCCCGGACAGGGGGGTTAACTATGGCTACACCTTC. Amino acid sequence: CASSPDRGVNYGYTF.

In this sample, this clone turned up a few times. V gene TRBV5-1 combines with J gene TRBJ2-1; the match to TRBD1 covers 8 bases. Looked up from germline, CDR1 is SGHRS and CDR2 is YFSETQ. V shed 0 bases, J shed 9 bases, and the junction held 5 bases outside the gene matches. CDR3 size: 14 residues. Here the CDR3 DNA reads TGCGCCAGCAGCTTGGGCCAGGGGGCCGTTGAGCAGTTCTTC. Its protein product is CASSLGQGAVEQFF.